This T cell receptor (beta chain) was identified during a study of cytomegalovirus exposure and HLA in healthy donors. Primers included in the PCR were 60 Vbeta and 13 Jbeta primers. Sequencing used immunoSEQ multiplex PCR; TCRdb keeps in-frame clones, though not all of them. Of 95,000 to 150,000 clones in the sample, 74% were seen once. The V gene's germline CDR1 is LNHDA and CDR2 SQIVND (reference sequence). This CDR3 region has 15 residues. V lost 5 bases to trimming and J lost 8 bases, with 19 bases between them. The TCR originated in a woman aged 45-65 years in good health and CMV-seropositive. The chain has TRBV19 and TRBJ2-1; D is perhaps TRBD2 (7 bases). Sequencing was done on a sample of PBMCs. The chain's CDR3 is CASSPPGGRLYEQFF. Written as DNA, the CDR3 is TGTGCCAGTAGTCCTCCCGGGGGGCGTCTTTATGAGCAGTTCTTC.